This T cell receptor (beta chain) was identified in a study of neurological immune-mediated disorders. This CDR3 has 16 amino acids. The germline CDR1 and CDR2 sequences are MNHEY and SVGAGI. Trimming left V 2 bases short and J 1 base short, with 13 bases between. Via MiXCR, TCRdb re-called the 5' RACE reads, giving one row per CDR3 protein. Among approximately 38,000 distinct CDR3 sequences listed, around 10% were seen once. This clonotype has a count of ten or more. Antigen: not known. General study findings and limits: The greatest TCR clonal expansion occurred in HTLV-1-associated myelopathy and the least in multiple sclerosis, which fell below healthy controls.

The TCR sequence derives from a woman in her 30s with HTLV-1-associated myelopathy (HAM/TSP). Sequencing was performed on CD4+ T cells from blood. The V call is TRBV6-5, the J call TRBJ2-3, with a tentative D call TRBD2 (5 bases). CDR3 loop: CASSYRSGRGTDTQYF. CDR3 nucleotides: TGTGCCAGCAGTTACCGATCTGGGCGGGGCACAGATACGCAGTATTTT.